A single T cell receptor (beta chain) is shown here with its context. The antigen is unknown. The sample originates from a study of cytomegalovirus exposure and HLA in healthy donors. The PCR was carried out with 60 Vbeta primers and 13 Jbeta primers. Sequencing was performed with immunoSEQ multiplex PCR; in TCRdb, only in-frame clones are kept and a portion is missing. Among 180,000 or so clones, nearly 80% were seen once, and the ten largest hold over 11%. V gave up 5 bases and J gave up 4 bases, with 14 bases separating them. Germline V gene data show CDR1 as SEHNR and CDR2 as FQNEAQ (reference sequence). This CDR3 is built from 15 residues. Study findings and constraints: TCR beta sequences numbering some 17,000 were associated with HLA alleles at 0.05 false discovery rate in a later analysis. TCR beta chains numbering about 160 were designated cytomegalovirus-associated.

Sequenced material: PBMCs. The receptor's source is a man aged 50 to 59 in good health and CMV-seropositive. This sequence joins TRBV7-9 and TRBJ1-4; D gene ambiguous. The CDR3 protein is CASSLQAGGNEKLFF. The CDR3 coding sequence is TGTGCCAGCAGCCTTCAAGCGGGAGGTAATGAAAAACTGTTTTTT.